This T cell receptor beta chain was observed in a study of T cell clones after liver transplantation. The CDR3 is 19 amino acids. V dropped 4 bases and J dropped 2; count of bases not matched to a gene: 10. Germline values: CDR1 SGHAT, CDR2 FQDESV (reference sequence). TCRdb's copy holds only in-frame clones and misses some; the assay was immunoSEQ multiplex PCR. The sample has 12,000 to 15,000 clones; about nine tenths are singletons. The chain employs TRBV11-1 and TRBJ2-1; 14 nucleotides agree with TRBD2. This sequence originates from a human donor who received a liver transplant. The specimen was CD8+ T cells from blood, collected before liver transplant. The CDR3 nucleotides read TGTGCCAGCAGCTACAGACTAGCGGGAGGGCCTGGCACCTACAATGAGCAGTTCTTC. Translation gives CASSYRLAGGPGTYNEQFF.